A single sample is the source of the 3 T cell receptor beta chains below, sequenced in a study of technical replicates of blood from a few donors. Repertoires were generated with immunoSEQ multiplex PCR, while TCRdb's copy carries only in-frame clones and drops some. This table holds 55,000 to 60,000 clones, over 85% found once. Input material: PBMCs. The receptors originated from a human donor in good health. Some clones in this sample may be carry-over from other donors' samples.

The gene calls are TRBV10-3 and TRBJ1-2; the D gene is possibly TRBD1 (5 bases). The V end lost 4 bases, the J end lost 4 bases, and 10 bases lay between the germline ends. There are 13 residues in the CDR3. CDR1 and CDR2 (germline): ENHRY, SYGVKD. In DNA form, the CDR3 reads TGTGCCATCAGTGCGACAGATCCCTATGGCTACACCTTC. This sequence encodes CAISATDPYGYTF.

CDR3 amino acids: CASSPGRGKYNSPLHF. The CDR3 nucleotides read TGTGCCAGCAGTCCCGGCAGGGGGAAATATAATTCACCCCTCCACTTT. The chain joins TRBV5-8 to TRBJ1-6, with 7 bases matching TRBD1. CDR3 size: 16 residues. V dropped 5 bases and J dropped 4; count of bases not matched to a gene: 9. Germline V gene data show CDR1 as SGHTS and CDR2 as YDEGEE.

CDR3: CASNPGWGLHYGYTF. CDR3 DNA: TGTGCCAGCAACCCAGGGTGGGGGCTACACTATGGCTACACCTTC. The chain employs TRBV27 and TRBJ1-2, with TRBD1 as a possible D gene (6 bases). CDR1 and CDR2 (germline): MNHEY, SMNVEV (reference sequence). V was cut by 7 bases and J by 3 bases, with 18 bases left in between. The CDR3 extends over 15 amino acids.